The next 30 T cell receptor beta chains were all read from a single sample in a study of blood T cell repertoires in COVID-19. Sequenced by immunoSEQ multiplex PCR; TCRdb stores in-frame clones only, minus some. The sample lists nearly 85,000 clones; about 83% were seen once. The source material was peripheral blood. Receptors originate from an older woman with acute or convalescent COVID-19.

This sequence joins TRBV4-1 and TRBJ2-5; 11 bases map to TRBD2. Looked up from germline, CDR1 is MGHRA and CDR2 is YSYEKL. CDR3 size: 14 residues. Unmatched junction bases numbered 3, after V lost 0 bases and J lost 9 bases. CDR3 DNA: TGCGCCAGCAGCCAAGATCCTAGCGGGAGGCCCCAGTACTTC. This encodes CASSQDPSGRPQYF.

The chain is built from TRBV7-9 and TRBJ1-3; 8 nucleotides match TRBD1. The CDR3 totals 15 residues. In germline, CDR1 is SEHNR, CDR2 FQNEAQ (reference sequence). Unmatched junction bases numbered 6, after V lost 4 bases and J lost 4 bases. CDR3 in DNA: TGTGCCAGCAGCTGGACAGGGAGGTCCGGAAACACCATATATTTT. Amino acid sequence: CASSWTGRSGNTIYF.

This clone was recorded once. The chain is built from TRBV27 and TRBJ1-6; D is perhaps TRBD1 (5 bases). In germline, CDR1 is MNHEY, CDR2 SMNVEV (reference sequence). The V and J ends lost 6 bases and 5 bases respectively, with 17 bases between them. CDR3 length: 16 amino acids. The CDR3 bases are TGTGCCAGCAGCCCGGGGGGGGTCTCTAATAATTCACCCCTCCACTTT. Protein sequence: CASSPGGVSNNSPLHF.

The chain links TRBV24-1 to TRBJ1-1, with a tentative D call TRBD1 (6 bases). Germline V lookup: CDR1 KGHDR, CDR2 SFDVKD. The V gene lost 4 bases and the J gene lost 5 bases, with 10 bases spanning the gap. The CDR3 consists of 13 residues. CDR3 sequence: CATSELRGTEAFF. The CDR3 DNA reads as TGTGCCACCAGTGAATTGAGGGGGACTGAAGCTTTCTTT.

The V and J genes are TRBV2 and TRBJ2-3, with 8 bases aligning to TRBD2. The length of the CDR3 is 15 residues. In germline, CDR1 is SNHLY, CDR2 FYNNEI. The trim removed 6 bases at V and 2 bases at J, leaving 7 bases unmatched. The CDR3, as DNA: TGTGCCAGCAGGATGATAGCGGGATACACAGATACGCAGTATTTT. This encodes CASRMIAGYTDTQYF.

DNA for the CDR3: TGTGCCAGCAGCCCCCGGGACAGGGGGAGTGCAGATACGCAGTATTTT. Its protein product is CASSPRDRGSADTQYF. The rearrangement uses TRBV11-3 and TRBJ2-3; 11 bases agree with TRBD1. The germline V gene encodes CDR1 SGHNT and CDR2 YENEEA. The CDR3 is 16 amino acids. J gave up 4 bases and V 5 bases, and 8 bases lay outside the gene matches.

The V and J genes are TRBV12-3 or TRBV12-4 and TRBJ1-5; perhaps TRBD1 as D (6 bases). Trimming left V 7 bases short and J 4 bases short, with 11 bases between. This CDR3 contains 13 residues. The CDR3 bases are TGTGCCAGCACCCCACAGGGAAATCAGCCCCAGCATTTT. Residues: CASTPQGNQPQHF.

This clone was found a few times. The genes are TRBV5-1 and TRBJ1-1; D is undetermined. Germline values: CDR1 SGHRS, CDR2 YFSETQ. Trimming shortened V by 4 bases and J by 2 bases, and 12 bases separated the two germline ends. This CDR3 comprises 14 residues. As DNA, the CDR3 is TGCGCCAGCAGCCTTTCCGGGAGCAACACTGAAGCTTTCTTT. As protein: CASSLSGSNTEAFF. Based on the CDR3 plus reference TRBV5-1 and TRBJ1-1, the full variable domain is KAGVTQTPRYLIKTRGQQVTLSCSPISGHRSVSWYQQTPGQGLQFLFEYFSETQRNKGNFPGRFSGRQFSNSRSEMNVSTLELGDSALYLCASSLSGSNTEAFFGQGTRLTVV.

The chain recombines TRBV29-1 with TRBJ2-7, with a weak D call TRBD1 (5 bases). The CDR3 is made up of 13 amino acids. Per germline, CDR1 SQVTM and CDR2 ANQGSEA. Trimming left V 4 bases short and J 1 base short, with 11 bases between. The CDR3 protein is CSVVGRVSYEQYF. The CDR3 region has the DNA TGCAGCGTTGTAGGCAGGGTGTCCTACGAGCAGTACTTC.

This chain uses TRBV19 with TRBJ2-1, with TRBD2 identical over 11 bases. This CDR3 contains 17 residues. V was pared by 4 bases and J by 5 bases, with 10 bases of the junction left unmatched. Germline loops: CDR1 LNHDA, CDR2 SQIVND (reference sequence). CDR3 nucleotides: TGTGCCAGTAGTACCCGAGGGACTAGCGGAATTAACAATGAGCAGTTCTTC. Its translation is CASSTRGTSGINNEQFF.

V usage is TRBV5-5 and J usage is TRBJ2-3; 12 bases map to TRBD2. The germline gives CDR1 SGHKS, CDR2 YYEKEE (reference sequence). V lost 6 bases, J lost 8 bases, and 7 bases stayed unmatched. The CDR3 consists of 14 residues. CDR3 nucleotides: TGTGCCAGCATGCTAGCGGGGGGGCAGGTTACGCAGTATTTT. This sequence encodes CASMLAGGQVTQYF.

The rearrangement joins TRBV3-1 (or the pseudogene TRBV3-2) to TRBJ1-6, with TRBD1 identical over 7 bases. Germline-derived CDR1 and CDR2 are LGHDT and YNNKEL (reference sequence). The trim removed 4 bases at V and 5 bases at J, leaving 8 bases unmatched. CDR3 length: 16 amino acids. The CDR3 region is CASSPGGRADNSPLHF. The CDR3 bases are TGTGCCAGCAGCCCAGGGGGAAGGGCCGATAATTCACCCCTCCACTTT.

This sequence joins TRBV5-3 and TRBJ1-2, with D possibly TRBD1 on 6 matching bases. TRBV5-3 is labeled an ORF, and its function is uncertain. Trimming took off 1 base at V and 8 bases at J, with 24 bases between the two ends. The CDR3 length is 17 residues. The CDR3 bases are TGTGCCAGAAGCTTGAGGCAGGGGCCGCGCTGGTCCGCGGGCTACACCTTC. Protein sequence: CARSLRQGPRWSAGYTF.

The chain couples TRBV6-5 to TRBJ1-2; D gene unclear. V lost 6 bases to trimming and J lost 2 bases, with 16 bases between them. This CDR3 has 15 residues. Germline values: CDR1 MNHEY, CDR2 SVGAGI. The CDR3 region is CASRPSASKNYGYTF. The CDR3 DNA reads TGTGCCAGCAGACCAAGCGCCTCAAAAAACTATGGCTACACCTTC.

This sequence joins TRBV30 and TRBJ1-1; 8 bases are shared with TRBD1. V was clipped by 4 bases and J by 2 bases; unmatched bases: 9. This CDR3 region has 15 residues. Germline V gene lookup returns CDR1 GTSNPN and CDR2 SVGIG (reference sequence). The CDR3 region is CAWTRQGLGNTEAFF. CDR3 DNA: TGTGCCTGGACCCGACAGGGGCTCGGCAACACTGAAGCTTTCTTT.

The chain carries TRBV9 and TRBJ2-7; tentatively, D is TRBD2 (6 bases). This CDR3 comprises 12 residues. Germline CDR1 is SGDLS and CDR2 is YYNGEE. V was clipped by 0 bases and J by 6 bases, with 7 bases between them. CDR3: CASSVAEGEQYF. CDR3 nucleotide sequence: TGTGCCAGCAGCGTAGCGGAGGGCGAGCAGTACTTC.

V is TRBV7-9 and J is TRBJ2-7; 11 nucleotides agree with TRBD1. This CDR3 spans 15 amino acids. J gave up 0 bases and V 4 bases, and 2 bases lay outside the gene matches. Germline CDR1 reads SEHNR; CDR2 reads FQNEAQ (reference sequence). Here the CDR3 DNA reads TGTGCCAGCAGCTGGGGGACAGGGGGCTCCTACGAGCAGTACTTC. This gives the protein CASSWGTGGSYEQYF.

This clone occurred a few times. This chain links TRBV5-1 with TRBJ2-1; 7 nucleotides align to TRBD1. After removal of 0 bases from V and 6 bases from J, the junction contained 6 bases not matched to a gene. The CDR3 runs to 15 residues. Germline CDR1 is SGHRS and CDR2 is YFSETQ. In nucleotides, the CDR3 is TGCGCCAGCAGCTTGGAAGGGGGCGCGAGCAATGAGCAGTTCTTC. Amino acids: CASSLEGGASNEQFF.

The rearrangement links TRBV5-4 to TRBJ1-6; TRBD1 might be the D (6 bases). Germline CDR1 and CDR2: SGHNT and YYREEE (reference sequence). CDR3 length equals 14 residues. Trimming took 1 base from V and 8 from J, leaving 10 bases between them. In DNA, the CDR3 is TGTGCCAGCAGCTTGACACAGGGTGATTCACCCCTCCACTTT. Its translation is CASSLTQGDSPLHF.

This clone was counted a single time. CDR3 sequence: CASSSIYEQYF. DNA for the CDR3: TGTGCCAGCAGCTCAATCTACGAGCAGTACTTC. V is TRBV11-3 and J is TRBJ2-7; D unclear. V was shortened by 4 bases and J by 3 bases, with 4 bases between the two germline ends. The CDR3 length is 11 residues. The germline V gene encodes CDR1 SGHNT and CDR2 YENEEA.

The chain has TRBV12-2 and TRBJ1-1; the D call TRBD1 from the table was never checked on the DNA. TRBV12-2 is classified as a pseudogene. This CDR3 comprises 16 residues. This chain's CDR3 is CASRTKPTGIGTEAFF. CDR3 bases: TGTGCAAGTCGCACCAAACCGACAGGTATCGGTACTGAAGCTTTCTTT.

The chain is built from TRBV6-5 and TRBJ1-3, with 7 bases fitting TRBD1. The CDR3 consists of 14 residues. V lost 5 bases to trimming and J lost 6 bases; unmatched junction nucleotides: 7. CDR1 is MNHEY and CDR2 is SVGAGI in the germline V gene. The CDR3 sequence is CASSRGQDANTIYF. CDR3 nucleotides: TGTGCCAGCAGTCGTGGACAGGACGCAAACACCATATATTTT.

Remarks on this clone: A read error may produce the germline difference seen at one junction end. The J gene is TRBJ2-5, the V gene TRBV5-6, with D possibly being TRBD2 (5 bases). The germline V gene encodes CDR1 SGHDT and CDR2 YYEEEE. There are 14 residues in the CDR3. The CDR3 nucleotides read TGTGCCAGCAGCTTTGTTAGTAAGGGAGAGTCCCAGTACTTC. Translating it yields CASSFVSKGESQYF.

The chain carries TRBV9 and TRBJ2-1, with D tentatively TRBD2 (6 bases). Germline V gene data show CDR1 as SGDLS and CDR2 as YYNGEE. The CDR3 runs 16 residues. Trimming shortened V by 4 bases and J by 4 bases, and 18 bases separated the two germline ends. The CDR3 here is CASSRGGYSLYNEQFF. CDR3 DNA sequence: TGTGCCAGCAGCCGTGGAGGGTACTCGTTATACAATGAGCAGTTCTTC.

This chain joins TRBV5-1 and TRBJ1-4; no reliable D call. The CDR3 length is 15 residues. Trimming took 2 bases from V and 6 from J, leaving 14 bases between them. The V gene's germline CDR1 is SGHRS and CDR2 YFSETQ. The CDR3 protein is CASSLGTQRDEKLFF. CDR3 nucleotide sequence: TGCGCCAGCAGCTTAGGAACACAGAGGGATGAAAAACTGTTTTTT.

The chain couples TRBV20-1 to TRBJ1-5; 10 nucleotides line up with TRBD1. J lost 5 bases, V lost 3 bases, and 1 base had no gene match. The CDR3 covers 13 residues. CDR1 and CDR2 from the germline V gene are DFQATT and SNEGSKA (reference sequence). CDR3 protein: CSASGTGDQPQHF. In DNA form, the CDR3 reads TGCAGTGCTAGTGGGACAGGGGATCAGCCCCAGCATTTT.

The chain uses TRBV5-1 and TRBJ1-2; no clear D gene. CDR1 and CDR2 (germline): SGHRS, YFSETQ. Trimming pared 0 bases from V and 8 bases from J, leaving 11 bases between. This CDR3 is built from 13 residues. The CDR3, as DNA: TGCGCCAGCAGCTTGGACCGAGGAGCGGGCTACACCTTC. Protein: CASSLDRGAGYTF.

This clone was seen once. V usage is TRBV2 and J usage is TRBJ2-5; the match to TRBD2 covers 7 bases. Germline CDR1 reads SNHLY; CDR2 reads FYNNEI. V lost 8 bases to trimming and J lost 5 bases; unmatched junction nucleotides: 17. This CDR3 has 16 amino acids. The DNA for the CDR3 is TGTGCCAGCGAAGGGAGGGTCGCGGGAGAGATGGAGACCCAGTACTTC. Protein sequence: CASEGRVAGEMETQYF.

The chain uses TRBV27 and TRBJ1-5; D not certain. Germline assignment: CDR1 MNHEY and CDR2 SMNVEV (reference sequence). This CDR3 is 14 amino acids long. The V end lost 8 bases, the J end lost 2 bases, and 13 bases lay between the germline ends. The CDR3 coding sequence is TGTGCCAGCCGAGAGGGATATGGCAATCAGCCCCAGCATTTT. Translating it yields CASREGYGNQPQHF.

This clone came up a few times. Here the CDR3 DNA reads TGTGCCAGCAGCTTACTCCCCGGAGGTGGGGTCGGGGAGCTGTTTTTT. It is translated as CASSLLPGGGVGELFF. J is TRBJ2-2 and V is TRBV11-1, with D perhaps matching TRBD2 (5 bases). Trimming took off 2 bases at V and 7 bases at J, with 17 bases between the two ends. CDR1 is SGHAT and CDR2 is FQDESV in the germline V gene (reference sequence). This CDR3 has 16 amino acids.